The TCR beta chain described here comes from a study of tissue T cells after allogeneic stem cell transplantation. Findings and limits, study-wide: Within patients, tissue anatomy strongly shaped TCR repertoire composition.

This clone has more than one count but fewer than ten. The target antigen is unknown. Gene names and germline refer to mouse. The CDR3 is cut off 1 residue early in the read; its end comes from the germline J gene. Regarding time point: mouse harvest day 7 after allogeneic transplant. Mouse grafts combined 10^7 T-cell-depleted bone marrow cells with 10^6 splenic CD5+ T cells. Mice had MHC-mismatched B6 into BALB/c GVHD, sampled day 7 or 14. V shed 7 bases and J 7 bases; nucleotides not matched to a gene: 2. This CDR3 is built from 11 residues. Germline-derived CDR1 and CDR2 are MSHET and SYDVDS. The data were produced by immunoSEQ multiplex PCR, yet TCRdb's version contains in-frame clones alone and is incomplete. The profile shows under 8,000 clones, roughly half of them singletons.

The TCR sequence derives from a female BALB/c mouse given C57BL/6 T cells with graft-versus-host disease after an allogeneic hematopoietic cell transplant. The chain joins TRBV29 to TRBJ1-1; 8 positions agree with TRBD1. Sample: gut tissue. CDR3 amino acids: CASTGGGEVFF. Partial CDR3 DNA: TGTGCTAGCACAGGGGGCGGAGAAGTCTTC.